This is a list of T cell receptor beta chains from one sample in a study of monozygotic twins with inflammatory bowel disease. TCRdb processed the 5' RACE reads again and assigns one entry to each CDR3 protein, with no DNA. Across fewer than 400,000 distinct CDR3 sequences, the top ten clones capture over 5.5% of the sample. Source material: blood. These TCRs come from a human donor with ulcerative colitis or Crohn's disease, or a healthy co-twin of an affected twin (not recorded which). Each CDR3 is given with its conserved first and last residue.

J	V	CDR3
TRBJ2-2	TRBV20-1	CSARDTDTGELFF
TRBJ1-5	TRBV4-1	CASSQEGRGGDQPQHF
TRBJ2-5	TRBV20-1	CSATRQGRWETQYF
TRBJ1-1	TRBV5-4	CASSLVGLREAFF
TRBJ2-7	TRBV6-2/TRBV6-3	CASSYSGGSYEQYF
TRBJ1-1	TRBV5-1	CASSFDNRGRNTEAFF
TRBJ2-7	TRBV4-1	CASSLGPPYEQYF
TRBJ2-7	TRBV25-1	CASSEYTGGKFYEQYF
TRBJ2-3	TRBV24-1	CATRSSTSQPGTDTQYF
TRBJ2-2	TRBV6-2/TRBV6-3	CASSYTDRGAGELFF
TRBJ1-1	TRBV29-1	CSVGAAKNTEAFF
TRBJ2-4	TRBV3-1	CASSQPRTGQGIQYF
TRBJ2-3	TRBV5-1	CASSLVLEADTQYF
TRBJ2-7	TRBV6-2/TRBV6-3	CASGSSYEQYF
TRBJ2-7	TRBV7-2	CASSPRTGNHEQYF
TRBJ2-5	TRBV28	CASSTGLAGTSGTQYF
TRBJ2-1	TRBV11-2	CASRRSGSYNEQFF
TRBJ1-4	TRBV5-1	CASNPGATATNEKLFF
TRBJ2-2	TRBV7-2	CASSLGGSGFTGELFF
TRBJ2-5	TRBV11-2	CASTAIPGLAGDRGTQYF
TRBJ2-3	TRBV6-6	CASSNLADTQYF
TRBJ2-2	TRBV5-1	CASSKRLAGGGGELSF
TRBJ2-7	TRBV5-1	CASSSVGTGIDEQYF
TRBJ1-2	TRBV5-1	CASQIGQGNYGYTF
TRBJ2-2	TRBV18	CASSPEKTGELFF
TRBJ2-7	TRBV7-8	CASSLVETQSYEQYF
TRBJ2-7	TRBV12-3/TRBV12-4	CASRYSGGLYEQYF
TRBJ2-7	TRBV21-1	CASTTPRGGYEQYF
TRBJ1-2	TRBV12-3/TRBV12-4	CASRESGTGGYGYTF
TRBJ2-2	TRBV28	CASMTAYTGELFF
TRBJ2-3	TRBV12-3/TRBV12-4	CASSQQGTSGSWGTDTQYF
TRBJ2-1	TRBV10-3	CAISPQAGYNEQFF
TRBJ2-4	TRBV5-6	CASSLRGAENMQYF
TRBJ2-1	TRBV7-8	CASSSRTSGRSSNEQFF
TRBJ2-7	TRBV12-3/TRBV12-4	CASSWGLYEQYF
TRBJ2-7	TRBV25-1	CASSTGSASGQYF